This is a list of T cell receptor beta chains from one sample in a study of T cell responses to AZD1222 COVID-19 vaccine. Sequenced by immunoSEQ multiplex PCR; TCRdb stores in-frame clones only, minus some. The sample has 110,000 to 150,000 clones; roughly 89% are singletons. Sequencing was performed on peripheral blood, taken on day 0 of AZD1222 vaccination. The source of these receptors is an adult in good health. Each CDR3 is given with its conserved first and last residue. The D gene is left open where the match is weak. Only part of the rows carry a size: once, few, many, or a class if the clone is expanded.

TGTGCCAGCAGGAAGTCAGGCTACACCTTC	CASRKSGYTF	TRBV28	-	TRBJ1-2	-
TGCGCCAGCACTCTCCTATACACAGATACGCAGTATTTT	CASTLLYTDTQYF	TRBV10-2	-	TRBJ2-3	-
TGTGCCAGCAGTTTAGGCAGGGCGTATCAGCCCCAGCATTTT	CASSLGRAYQPQHF	TRBV27	-	TRBJ1-5	-
TGTGCCAGCAGCTTCGACAGGGAGTCCTACAATGAGCAGTTCTTC	CASSFDRESYNEQFF	TRBV6-5	-	TRBJ2-1	TRBD1
TGTGCCAGCAGCGTAGGATGGGCTAGCGGACGTGATACGCAGTATTTT	CASSVGWASGRDTQYF	TRBV9	-	TRBJ2-3	TRBD2
TGTGCCAGCAGTCGACTAGCGGGTAACTACAATGAGCAGTTCTTC	CASSRLAGNYNEQFF	TRBV27	-	TRBJ2-1	TRBD2
TGCAGCGTTGAAACCTCAGGGAACACCGGGGAGCTGTTTTTT	CSVETSGNTGELFF	TRBV29-1	-	TRBJ2-2	-
TGTGCCACCAGCAGAGATCCCCAGGCTAAGACCTACGAGCAGTACTTC	CATSRDPQAKTYEQYF	TRBV15	-	TRBJ2-7	-
TGTGCCAGTAGTGCTATAAGGGGAAGAGGCAATCAGCCCCAGCATTTT	CASSAIRGRGNQPQHF	TRBV19	once	TRBJ1-5	-
TGTGCCAGCAGCCCCAATGGTGCCTTAGAGACGGCTGAAGCTTTCTTT	CASSPNGALETAEAFF	TRBV7-3	-	TRBJ1-1	-
TGTGCCTCCACCGGGACCGCGAGCTCCTATAATTCACCCCTCCACTTT	CASTGTASSYNSPLHF	TRBV30	-	TRBJ1-6	-
TGCAGCGTTGTTGGCCACCCAGGGGAAGGAGGAAATCAGCCCCAGCATTTT	CSVVGHPGEGGNQPQHF	TRBV29-1	-	TRBJ1-5	-
TGTGCCAGCAGCAGAAGTAGCGGGAGGGCCGGGGAGACCCAGTACTTC	CASSRSSGRAGETQYF	TRBV3-1/TRBV3-2	-	TRBJ2-5	TRBD2
TGTGCCAGCACCGTTGCGGGAAAAGATGGCTACACCTTC	CASTVAGKDGYTF	TRBV9	-	TRBJ1-2	-
TGTGCCAGCAGTGACGGGACAGGGGGGATTGGCAATCAGCCCCAGCATTTT	CASSDGTGGIGNQPQHF	TRBV6-2/TRBV6-3	-	TRBJ1-5	TRBD1
TGTGCCAGCAGTTTAGTAGCGGGAGTGAGCTCCTACGAGCAGTACTTC	CASSLVAGVSSYEQYF	TRBV28	-	TRBJ2-7	TRBD2
TGTGCCAGCAGTTACTCGAGAAAGGACAACCAAAACCGAAACACTGAAGCTTTCTTT	CASSYSRKDNQNRNTEAFF	TRBV6-2/TRBV6-3	-	TRBJ1-1	-
TGTGCCTGGAGCAGGGATTCTAGCAATCAGCCCCAGCATTTT	CAWSRDSSNQPQHF	TRBV30	-	TRBJ1-5	-
TGTGCCAGCAGTCCCGGGGGGGTCTCTGGAAACACCATATATTTT	CASSPGGVSGNTIYF	TRBV2	-	TRBJ1-3	-
TGTGCCAGCAGTGAAGTTACTGAAGCTTTCTTT	CASSEVTEAFF	TRBV6-1	-	TRBJ1-1	-
TGTGCCAGCAGCCAAGGACCCGGGCGCTACGGTGGACGCGAGCAGTACTTC	CASSQGPGRYGGREQYF	TRBV14	once	TRBJ2-7	-
TGTGCCAGTAGTGGGGACAGTAACTCTGGAAACACCATATATTTT	CASSGDSNSGNTIYF	TRBV19	-	TRBJ1-3	TRBD1
TGTGCCAGCAGCGTAGACGAGAACGAGCAGTACTTC	CASSVDENEQYF	TRBV9	once	TRBJ2-7	-